A selection of T cell receptor beta chains follows, all from one sample in a study of blood T cell repertoires in COVID-19. The table came from immunoSEQ multiplex PCR; TCRdb's copy has only in-frame clones and leaves some out. The sample records a few hundred thousand clones, approximately 90% being singletons. Sample: peripheral blood. Every receptor here comes from a woman in her fifties or sixties with COVID-19, enrolled during active disease. The CDR3 runs from the conserved cysteine through the conserved F or W. A D gene is named only where the DNA matches it firmly. The size of a clone is reported for some rows only, either as once, few or many, or as a class for expanded clones.

DNA | CDR3 | size | J | V | D
TGCGCCAGCAGTTCTGGTCCGGGCAATGAGCAGTTCTTC | CASSSGPGNEQFF | NA | TRBJ2-1 | TRBV5-1 | NA
TGCAGCGTTGAAACCAGGGCCCCCAAACACGAGCAGTACTTC | CSVETRAPKHEQYF | NA | TRBJ2-7 | TRBV29-1 | NA
TGCGCCAGCAGCCTCCTCGCGAGCTCTGGAAACACCATATATTTT | CASSLLASSGNTIYF | NA | TRBJ1-3 | TRBV4-1 | NA
TGTGCCAGCAGCTTGGGCAGGGGGATGTTCTACGAGCAGTACTTC | CASSLGRGMFYEQYF | NA | TRBJ2-7 | TRBV5-6 | TRBD1
TGTGCCAGCAGCTTGGAAGGCCGGACGGGGGGAGAAAAACTGTTTTTT | CASSLEGRTGGEKLFF | NA | TRBJ1-4 | TRBV5-4 | NA
TGCGCCAGCAGCTCGTTGGGCCCCTACGAGCAGTACTTC | CASSSLGPYEQYF | NA | TRBJ2-7 | TRBV5-1 | NA
TGTGCTAGTGGTTTGGTACAGGGGGCATATGAAAAACTGTTTTTT | CASGLVQGAYEKLFF | NA | TRBJ1-4 | TRBV12-5 | TRBD1
TGTGCCAGCAGCGACGGTCCTTCCGAGGGCGTTGAAAAACTGTTTTTT | CASSDGPSEGVEKLFF | NA | TRBJ1-4 | TRBV5-4 | NA
TGTGCCAGCGGAGACGAGACCCAGTACTTC | CASGDETQYF | once | TRBJ2-5 | TRBV14 | NA
TGTGCCAGCAGGAGGGACAGGGGAAAGAGTTTT | CASRRDRGKSF | NA | TRBJ1-3 | TRBV2 | TRBD1